The T cell receptor beta chain described here comes from a study of siplizumab effects on memory and regulatory T cells. Study findings and constraints: Naive T cells, seemingly more diverse than memory cells, seemed major alloresponse contributors.

A word on this clone: What it binds is unknown.

For every sample, 90,000 to 100,000 TCR templates were assayed. TCRdb keeps only in-frame clones here, not all; method: immunoSEQ multiplex PCR. The table shows about 100,000 clones, with 92% occurring only once. Germline lookup yields CDR1 SGHDN and CDR2 FVKESK. This CDR3 region has 13 residues. V dropped 8 bases and J dropped 7; count of bases not matched to a gene: 5. The receptor comes from a human donor in good health. The sequenced material came from Tregs sorted from blood. The J gene is TRBJ2-3, the V gene TRBV14; 11 bases line up with TRBD2. DNA of the CDR3: TGTGCCAGCGGGACTAGCGGCGCAAATACGCAGTATTTT. This codes for CASGTSGANTQYF.